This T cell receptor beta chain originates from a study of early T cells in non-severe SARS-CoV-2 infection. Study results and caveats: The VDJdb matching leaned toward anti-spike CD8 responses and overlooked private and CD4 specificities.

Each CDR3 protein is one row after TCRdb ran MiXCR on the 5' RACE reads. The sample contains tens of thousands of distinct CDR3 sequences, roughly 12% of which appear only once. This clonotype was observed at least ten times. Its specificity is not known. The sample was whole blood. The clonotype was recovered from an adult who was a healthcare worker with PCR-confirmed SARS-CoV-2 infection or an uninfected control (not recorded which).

CDR3 sequence: CASSGGSATNEKLFF. The CDR3 nucleotides read TGTGCCAGCAGTGGCGGATCAGCAACTAATGAAAAACTGTTTTTT. The chain combines TRBV6-5 with TRBJ1-4; no clear D. Germline values: CDR1 MNHEY, CDR2 SVGAGI. The V and J ends lost 5 bases and 0 bases respectively, with 10 bases between them. CDR3 length: 15 amino acids.